This T cell receptor beta chain was profiled in a study of blood T cell repertoires in COVID-19. Sequencing used immunoSEQ multiplex PCR; TCRdb keeps in-frame clones, though not all of them. The sample yields over 65,000 clones, 80% to 90% seen once. J gave up 4 bases and V 4 bases, and 3 bases lay outside the gene matches. CDR3 length: 13 amino acids. Looked up from germline, CDR1 is GTSNPN and CDR2 is SVGIG (reference sequence). Sequencing input: peripheral blood. This TCR came from a man aged 45-65 years with active or convalescent COVID-19. The rearrangement uses TRBV30 and TRBJ2-2, with 7 nucleotides matching TRBD1. The CDR3 sequence: CAWKQGTTGELFF. The DNA for the CDR3 is TGTGCCTGGAAACAGGGGACCACCGGGGAGCTGTTTTTT. The full variable domain, with the rest looked up from reference TRBV30 and TRBJ2-2, is SQTIHQWPATLVQPVGSPLSLECTVEGTSNPNLYWYRQAAGRGLQLLFYSVGIGQISSEVPQNLSASRPQDRQFILSSKKLLLSDSGFYLCAWKQGTTGELFFGEGSRLTVL.